A single TCR beta chain is shown here with its context. This specimen belongs to a study of blood T cell repertoires in COVID-19. The wider study: Acute and convalescent COVID-19 specimens originated in the United States, Italy and Spain. Sources were T cells, B-cell-depleted T cells, or PBMCs; the material itself was cDNA or gDNA.

Authors' processing steps: Amplified reference gene primers provided the basis for estimating nucleated cell counts. This table comes from immunoSEQ multiplex PCR, and its TCRdb copy is limited to in-frame clones, with some not included. From that table come the V and J calls and clone size; the DNA was used to work out D and trimming. The sample lists about 35,000 clones, approximately 87% occurring once. The germline CDR1 and CDR2 sequences are SEHNR and FQNEAQ (reference sequence). Trimming took off 2 bases at V and 8 bases at J, with 9 bases between the two ends. This CDR3 spans 12 amino acids. This sequence originates from a human donor in a cohort sampled during active COVID-19. The specimen was peripheral blood. The gene calls are TRBV7-9 and TRBJ1-2; D unclear. The CDR3 DNA reads as TGTGCCAGCAGCTTACAGGCGGGAGGCTACACCTTC. This encodes CASSLQAGGYTF.